This passage covers 3 T cell receptor beta chains from one sample sequenced in a study of blood T cell repertoires in COVID-19. Using immunoSEQ multiplex PCR, the repertoire was profiled, and TCRdb retains in-frame clones only, with some absent. The sample carries 160,000 or so clones, roughly nine tenths recorded once. The sequenced material came from peripheral blood. These receptors originate from a woman aged 65 to 85 with acute or convalescent COVID-19.

The DNA of the CDR3 is TGCGCCAGCAGCGGGGGGGCCGGCACAGATACGCAGTATTTT. Translation gives CASSGGAGTDTQYF. This rearrangement joins TRBV5-1 to TRBJ2-3; D is possibly TRBD2 (7 bases). Per the germline V gene, CDR1 is SGHRS and CDR2 is YFSETQ. This CDR3 has 14 amino acids. V was pared by 4 bases and J by 1 base, with 10 bases between. Using reference TRBV5-1 and TRBJ2-3 for the parts outside the CDR3, the full variable domain is KAGVTQTPRYLIKTRGQQVTLSCSPISGHRSVSWYQQTPGQGLQFLFEYFSETQRNKGNFPGRFSGRQFSNSRSEMNVSTLELGDSALYLCASSGGAGTDTQYFGPGTRLTVL.

The sample holds one count of this clone. CDR3 in DNA: TGCGCCAGCAGCTTGGCCACAGGGCCCGAATTAGAGACCCAGTACTTC. It specifies CASSLATGPELETQYF. V and J are TRBV5-1 and TRBJ2-5, with D possibly matching TRBD1 (6 bases). Between the trimmed V and J ends, which lost 0 bases and 4 bases, there was a span of 16 bases. The CDR3 loop spans 16 amino acids. In germline, CDR1 is SGHRS, CDR2 YFSETQ.

The chain joins TRBV29-1 to TRBJ1-6; 8 nucleotides agree with TRBD1. The CDR3 sequence is 13 residues long. Germline V gene lookup returns CDR1 SQVTM and CDR2 ANQGSEA. DNA of the CDR3: TGCGCGTTTAGGACAGGGCATAATTCACCCCTCCACTTT. Its translation is CAFRTGHNSPLHF.